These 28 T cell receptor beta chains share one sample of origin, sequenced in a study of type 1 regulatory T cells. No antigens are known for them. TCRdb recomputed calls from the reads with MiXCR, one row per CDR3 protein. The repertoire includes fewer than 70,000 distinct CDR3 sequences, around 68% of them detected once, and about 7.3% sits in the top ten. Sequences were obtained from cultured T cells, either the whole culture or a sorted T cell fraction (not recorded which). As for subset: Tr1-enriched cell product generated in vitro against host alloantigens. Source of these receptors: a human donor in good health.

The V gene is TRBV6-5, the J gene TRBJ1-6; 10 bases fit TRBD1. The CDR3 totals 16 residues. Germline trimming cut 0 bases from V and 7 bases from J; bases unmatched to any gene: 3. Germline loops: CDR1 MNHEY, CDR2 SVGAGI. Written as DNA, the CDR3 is TGTGCCAGCAGTTACTCGATGGGACAGGGGAATTCACCCCTCCACTTT. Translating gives CASSYSMGQGNSPLHF.

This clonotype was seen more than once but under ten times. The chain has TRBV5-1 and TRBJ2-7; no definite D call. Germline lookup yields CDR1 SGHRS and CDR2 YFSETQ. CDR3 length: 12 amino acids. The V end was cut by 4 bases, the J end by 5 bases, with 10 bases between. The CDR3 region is CASSISSHEQYF. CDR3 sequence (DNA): TGCGCCAGCAGCATCTCTAGTCACGAGCAGTACTTC.

The CDR3 bases are TGTGCCAGCAGTTACTTGATGGAGAGAGGGAATGAGCAGTTCTTC. This sequence encodes CASSYLMERGNEQFF. V gene TRBV6-2 or TRBV6-3 combines with J gene TRBJ2-1, with a weak D call TRBD2 (5 bases). The CDR3 runs to 15 residues. The ends were cut back, 1 base at V and 7 bases at J, with 14 bases in the middle. The germline gives CDR1 MNHEY, CDR2 SVGEGT.

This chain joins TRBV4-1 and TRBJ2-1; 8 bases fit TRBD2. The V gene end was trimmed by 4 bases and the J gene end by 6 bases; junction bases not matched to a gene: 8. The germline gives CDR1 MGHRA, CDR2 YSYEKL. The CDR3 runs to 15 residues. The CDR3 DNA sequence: TGCGCCAGCAGCCGCGGGACTAGTTCAGGCAATGAGCAGTTCTTC. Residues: CASSRGTSSGNEQFF.

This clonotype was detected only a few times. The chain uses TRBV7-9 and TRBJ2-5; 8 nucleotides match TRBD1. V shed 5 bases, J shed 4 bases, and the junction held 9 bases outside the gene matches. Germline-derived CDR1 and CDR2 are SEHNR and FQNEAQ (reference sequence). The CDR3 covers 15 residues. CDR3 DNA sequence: TGTGCCAGCAGCGTCGACAGGGGAGGAGGAGAGACCCAGTACTTC. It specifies CASSVDRGGGETQYF.

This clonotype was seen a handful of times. CDR3 bases: TGTGCCAGCTCACCACGAAATTCCGGAAACACAGATACGCAGTATTTT. Translated: CASSPRNSGNTDTQYF. The chain recombines TRBV18 with TRBJ2-3; no clear D gene. Trimming pared 1 base from V and 2 bases from J, leaving 13 bases between. The CDR3 has 16 amino acids. CDR1 is KGHSH, CDR2 LQKENI, per germline. Full variable domain (rest looked up from reference TRBV18 and TRBJ2-3): NAGVMQNPRHLVRRRGQEARLRCSPMKGHSHVYWYRQLPEEGLKFMVYLQKENIIDESGMPKERFSAEFPKEGPSILRIQQVVRGDSAAYFCASSPRNSGNTDTQYFGPGTRLTVL.

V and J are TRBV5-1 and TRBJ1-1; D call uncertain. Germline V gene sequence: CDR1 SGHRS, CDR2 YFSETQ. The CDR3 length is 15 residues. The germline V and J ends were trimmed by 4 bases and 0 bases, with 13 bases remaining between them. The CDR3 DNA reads TGCGCCAGCAGCCCACCGACGTTAATGAACACTGAAGCTTTCTTT. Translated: CASSPPTLMNTEAFF.

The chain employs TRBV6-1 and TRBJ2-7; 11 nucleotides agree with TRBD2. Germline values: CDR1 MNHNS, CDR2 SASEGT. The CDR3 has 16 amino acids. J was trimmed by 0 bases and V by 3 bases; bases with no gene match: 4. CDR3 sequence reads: CASSDTGTSGSYEQYF. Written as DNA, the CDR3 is TGTGCCAGCAGTGATACCGGGACTAGCGGCTCCTACGAGCAGTACTTC.

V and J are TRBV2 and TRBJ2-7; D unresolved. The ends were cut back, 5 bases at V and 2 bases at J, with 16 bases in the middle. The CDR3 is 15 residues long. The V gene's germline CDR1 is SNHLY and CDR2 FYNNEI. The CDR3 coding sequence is TGTGCCAGCAGTAGCCATCCGGGCCTAACCTACGAGCAGTACTTC. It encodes CASSSHPGLTYEQYF.

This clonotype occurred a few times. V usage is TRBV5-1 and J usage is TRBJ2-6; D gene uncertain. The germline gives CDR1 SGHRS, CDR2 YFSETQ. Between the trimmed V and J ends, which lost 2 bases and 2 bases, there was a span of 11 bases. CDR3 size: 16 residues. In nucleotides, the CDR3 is TGCGCCAGCAGCTTTTTCGTGGTTACTGGGGCCAACGTCCTGACTTTC. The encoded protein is CASSFFVVTGANVLTF.

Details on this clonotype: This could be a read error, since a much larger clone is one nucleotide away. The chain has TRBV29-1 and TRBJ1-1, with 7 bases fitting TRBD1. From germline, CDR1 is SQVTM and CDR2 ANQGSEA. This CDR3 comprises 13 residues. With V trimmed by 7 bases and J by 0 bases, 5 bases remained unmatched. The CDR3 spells CSGSGQMNTEAFF. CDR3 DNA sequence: TGCAGCGGGTCGGGACAGATGAACACTGAAGCTTTCTTT.

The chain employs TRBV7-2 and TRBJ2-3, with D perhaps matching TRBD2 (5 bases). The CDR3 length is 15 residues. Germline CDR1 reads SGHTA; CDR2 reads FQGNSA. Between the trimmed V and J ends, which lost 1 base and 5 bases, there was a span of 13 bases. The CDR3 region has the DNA TGTGCCAGCAGCTTAGTCTTTGGAGGAAGAGATACGCAGTATTTT. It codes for CASSLVFGGRDTQYF.

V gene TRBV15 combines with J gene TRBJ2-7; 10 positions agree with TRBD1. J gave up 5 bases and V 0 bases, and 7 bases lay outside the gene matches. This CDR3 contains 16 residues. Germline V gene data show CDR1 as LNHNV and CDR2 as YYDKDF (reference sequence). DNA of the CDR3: TGTGCCACCAGCAGAGACCGCGGGACAGGGGTGGACGAGCAGTACTTC. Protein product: CATSRDRGTGVDEQYF.

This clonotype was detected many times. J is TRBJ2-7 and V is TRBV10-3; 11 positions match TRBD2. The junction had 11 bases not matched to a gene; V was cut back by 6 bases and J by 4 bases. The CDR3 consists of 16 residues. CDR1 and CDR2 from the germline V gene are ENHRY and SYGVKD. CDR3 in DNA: TGTGCCATCAGCACACTAGCGGGAGCCCGCTCATACGAGCAGTACTTC. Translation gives CAISTLAGARSYEQYF.

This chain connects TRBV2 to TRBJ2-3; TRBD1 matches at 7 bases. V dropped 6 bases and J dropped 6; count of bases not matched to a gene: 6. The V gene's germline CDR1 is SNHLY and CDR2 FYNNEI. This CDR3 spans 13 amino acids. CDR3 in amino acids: CASRYRGGDTQYF. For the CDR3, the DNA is TGTGCCAGCAGATACAGGGGTGGTGATACGCAGTATTTT.

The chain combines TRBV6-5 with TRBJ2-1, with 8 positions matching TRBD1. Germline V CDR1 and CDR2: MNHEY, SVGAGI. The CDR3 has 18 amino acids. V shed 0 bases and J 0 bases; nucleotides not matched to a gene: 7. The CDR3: CASSYSPGQESSYNEQFF. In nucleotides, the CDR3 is TGTGCCAGCAGTTACTCGCCGGGACAGGAAAGCTCCTACAATGAGCAGTTCTTC.

CDR3 nucleotides: TGTGCCAGCAGCAACGACCCTGGAAACACCATATATTTT. It is translated as CASSNDPGNTIYF. J is TRBJ1-3 and V is TRBV5-4; D remains unclear. Deletions cut 4 bases from V and 2 bases from J, with 7 bases between. Germline lookup yields CDR1 SGHNT and CDR2 YYREEE (reference sequence). This CDR3 has 13 residues.

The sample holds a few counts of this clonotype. The CDR3 DNA reads as TGTGCCAGCAGCCACCCCGGGAAAAAACTGTTTTTT. Its translation is CASSHPGKKLFF. The chain has TRBV4-2 and TRBJ1-4; D remains unclear. The CDR3 totals 12 residues. Trimming cost V 3 bases and J 9 bases, with 8 bases left between them. Germline V gives CDR1 LGHNA, CDR2 YNFKEQ.

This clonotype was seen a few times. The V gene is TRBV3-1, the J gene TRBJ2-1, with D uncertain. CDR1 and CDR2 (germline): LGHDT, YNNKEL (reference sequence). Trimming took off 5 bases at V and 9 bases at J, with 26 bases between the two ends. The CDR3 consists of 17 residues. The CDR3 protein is CASSSRHPRTLFIEQFF. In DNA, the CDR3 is TGTGCCAGCAGCTCAAGACACCCCAGGACCCTCTTTATTGAGCAGTTCTTC.

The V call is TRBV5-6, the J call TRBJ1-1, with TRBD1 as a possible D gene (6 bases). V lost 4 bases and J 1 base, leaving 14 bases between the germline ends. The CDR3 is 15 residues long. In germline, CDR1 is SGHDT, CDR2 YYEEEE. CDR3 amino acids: CASSPRTERNTEAFF. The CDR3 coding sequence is TGTGCCAGCAGCCCGAGGACAGAGAGGAACACTGAAGCTTTCTTT.

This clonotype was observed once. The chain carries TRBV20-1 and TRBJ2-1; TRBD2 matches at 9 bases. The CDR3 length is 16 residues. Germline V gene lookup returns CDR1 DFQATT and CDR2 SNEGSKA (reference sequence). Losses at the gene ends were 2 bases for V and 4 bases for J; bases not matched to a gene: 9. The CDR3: CSARTASGTLYNEQFF. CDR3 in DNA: TGCAGTGCTAGAACGGCTAGCGGGACGTTATACAATGAGCAGTTCTTC.

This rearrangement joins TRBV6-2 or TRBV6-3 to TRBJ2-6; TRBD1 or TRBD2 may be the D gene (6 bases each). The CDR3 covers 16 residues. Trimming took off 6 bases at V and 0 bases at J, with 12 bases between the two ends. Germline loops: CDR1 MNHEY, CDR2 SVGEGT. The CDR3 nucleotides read TGTGCCAGCAGGGTCAGGGGAGGCTCTGGGGCCAACGTCCTGACTTTC. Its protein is CASRVRGGSGANVLTF.

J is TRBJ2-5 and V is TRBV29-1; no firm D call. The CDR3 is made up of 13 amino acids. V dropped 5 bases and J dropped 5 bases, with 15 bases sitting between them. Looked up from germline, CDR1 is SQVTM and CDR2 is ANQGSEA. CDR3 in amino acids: CSVRYSKQETQYF. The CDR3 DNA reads TGCAGCGTTCGGTACAGTAAACAGGAGACCCAGTACTTC.

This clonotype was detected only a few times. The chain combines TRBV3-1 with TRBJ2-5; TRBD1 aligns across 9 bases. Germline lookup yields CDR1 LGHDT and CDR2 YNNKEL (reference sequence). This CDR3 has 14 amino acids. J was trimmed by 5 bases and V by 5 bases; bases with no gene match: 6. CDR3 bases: TGTGCCAGCAGCTGGACAGGGGAAAGGGAGACCCAGTACTTC. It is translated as CASSWTGERETQYF.

Here the CDR3 reads CASSLPTSGTDTQYF. For the CDR3, the DNA is TGCGCCAGCAGCCTTCCGACGTCGGGCACAGATACGCAGTATTTT. The J gene is TRBJ2-3, the V gene TRBV5-1; D is uncertain. The CDR3 has 15 residues. Germline V gene data show CDR1 as SGHRS and CDR2 as YFSETQ. V shed 4 bases and J shed 1 base, with 13 bases lying between them.

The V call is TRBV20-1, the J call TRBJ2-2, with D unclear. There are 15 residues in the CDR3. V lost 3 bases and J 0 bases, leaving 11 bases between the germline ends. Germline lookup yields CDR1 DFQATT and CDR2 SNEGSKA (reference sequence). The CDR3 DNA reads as TGCAGTGCTAGTGAGCGCACCGCGAACACCGGGGAGCTGTTTTTT. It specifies CSASERTANTGELFF.

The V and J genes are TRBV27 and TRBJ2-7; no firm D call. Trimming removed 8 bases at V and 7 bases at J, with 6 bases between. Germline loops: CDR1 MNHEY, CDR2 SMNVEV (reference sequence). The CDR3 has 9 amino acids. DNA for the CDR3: TGTGCCAGCCCCCTAGAGCAGTACTTC. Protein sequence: CASPLEQYF.

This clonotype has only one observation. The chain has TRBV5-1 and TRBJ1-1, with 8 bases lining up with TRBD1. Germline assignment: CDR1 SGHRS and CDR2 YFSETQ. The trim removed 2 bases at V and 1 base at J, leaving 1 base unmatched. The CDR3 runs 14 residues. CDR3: CASSLGTGNTEAFF. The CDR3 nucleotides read TGCGCCAGCAGCTTAGGGACAGGGAACACTGAAGCTTTCTTT.